The sequence of this TCR beta chain was determined in a study of preoperative IRX-2 immunotherapy in early breast cancer. Regarding treatment: preoperative locoregional IRX-2 cytokine immunotherapy. The V and J ends lost 4 bases and 4 bases, in that order; junction bases with no gene match: 10. CDR1 SGHRS and CDR2 YFSETQ come from the germline V gene. The length of the CDR3 is 16 residues. Method: immunoSEQ multiplex PCR; TCRdb's copy keeps in-frame clones and lacks some. The sample shows approximately 98,000 clones, about nine tenths of them seen only once. This sample comprised tumor tissue, obtained after IRX-2 immunotherapy. This chain uses TRBV5-1 with TRBJ1-2, with 10 bases fitting TRBD1. The receptor's source is a human donor with breast cancer. Written as DNA, the CDR3 is TGCGCCAGCAGCAAGGGACAGGGGACAGAGGGCTATGGCTACACCTTC. Protein product: CASSKGQGTEGYGYTF. Variable domain in full (rest from reference TRBV5-1 and TRBJ1-2): KAGVTQTPRYLIKTRGQQVTLSCSPISGHRSVSWYQQTPGQGLQFLFEYFSETQRNKGNFPGRFSGRQFSNSRSEMNVSTLELGDSALYLCASSKGQGTEGYGYTFGSGTRLTVV.